This record concerns one T cell receptor beta chain sequence. Germline V gene lookup returns CDR1 MNHEY and CDR2 SVGEGT. Deletions cut 0 bases from V and 1 base from J, with 12 bases between. This CDR3 spans 16 amino acids. Original handling: Amplification with reference gene primers provided the estimates of nucleated cell counts. The protocol was immunoSEQ multiplex PCR, while the TCRdb copy is restricted to in-frame clones and leaves out a portion. For V, J and clone size, that table is used; D and trimming come from the DNA. The sample yields 150,000 to 200,000 clones, roughly four fifths seen once. The data originate from a study of blood T cell repertoires in COVID-19. Turning to the study itself: The study drew acute and convalescent COVID-19 samples from the United States, Italy and Spain. PBMCs, B-cell-depleted T cells, or T cells provided the cDNA or gDNA that made up the material.

This clonotype was obtained from a man aged 60 to 69 with active or convalescent COVID-19. J is TRBJ1-1 and V is TRBV6-2 or TRBV6-3; D gene unclear. Specimen: peripheral blood. The CDR3 loop is CASSYSSITGNTEAFF. The DNA for the CDR3 is TGTGCCAGCAGTTACTCGAGTATTACCGGGAACACTGAAGCTTTCTTT.